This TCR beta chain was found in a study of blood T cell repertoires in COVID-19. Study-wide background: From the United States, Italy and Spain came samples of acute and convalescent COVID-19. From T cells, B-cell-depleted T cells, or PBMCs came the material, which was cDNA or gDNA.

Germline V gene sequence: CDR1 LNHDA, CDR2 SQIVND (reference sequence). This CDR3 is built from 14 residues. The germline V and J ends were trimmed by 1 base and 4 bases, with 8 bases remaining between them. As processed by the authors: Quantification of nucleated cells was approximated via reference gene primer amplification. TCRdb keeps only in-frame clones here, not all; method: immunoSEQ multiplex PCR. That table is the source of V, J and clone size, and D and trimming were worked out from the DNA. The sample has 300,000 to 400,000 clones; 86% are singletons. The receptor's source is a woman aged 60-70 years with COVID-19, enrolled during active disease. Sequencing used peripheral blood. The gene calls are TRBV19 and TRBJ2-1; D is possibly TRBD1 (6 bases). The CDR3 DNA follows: TGTGCCAGTAGTATAGGACAGGTATACAATGAGCAGTTCTTC. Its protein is CASSIGQVYNEQFF.